The 8 T cell receptor beta chains in this list originate from one sample, sequenced in a study of low-dose radiotherapy and immunotherapy resistance in tumors. Alpha- and beta-chain coverage of first-strand cDNA came from TRAV- and TRBV-specific primers. Amplification, which lasted roughly 20 PCR cycles, used a constant-region primer and V-primer adapter to amplify TCRs. Via MiXCR, TCRdb re-called the reads, giving one row per CDR3 protein. This sample has about 18,000 distinct CDR3 sequences; approximately 70% occur once, and the top ten carry around 6%. The receptors were sampled from a human donor with advanced metastatic prostate, ovarian, gallbladder or colorectal cancer (not recorded which). This table probably holds off-target reads from a library built for another chain.

This chain links TRBV2 with TRBJ1-3, with 8 bases lining up with TRBD1. V gave up 5 bases and J gave up 2 bases; unmatched junction bases: 2. Germline V gene data show CDR1 as SNHLY and CDR2 as FYNNEI. This CDR3 is 14 amino acids long. CDR3 region: CASSQDRAGNTIYF. The CDR3 DNA reads TGTGCCAGCAGTCAGGACAGGGCTGGAAACACCATATATTTT.

The V and J genes are TRBV20-1 and TRBJ1-5; 7 bases fit TRBD1. J gave up 7 bases and V 3 bases, and 15 bases lay outside the gene matches. The CDR3 runs 16 residues. Germline lookup yields CDR1 DFQATT and CDR2 SNEGSKA (reference sequence). CDR3 residues: CSASRGGESGDQPQHF. CDR3 bases: TGCAGTGCTAGTAGAGGGGGCGAGTCGGGCGACCAGCCCCAGCATTTT.

V is TRBV10-3 and J is TRBJ2-7; D tentatively reads TRBD1 or TRBD2 (6 bases each). V lost 6 bases, J lost 3 bases, and 15 bases lay in between. This CDR3 comprises 14 residues. The germline CDR1 and CDR2 sequences are ENHRY and SYGVKD. CDR3: CAIRRDTSYYEQYF. The CDR3 DNA reads as TGTGCCATCAGGCGGGACACCTCCTACTACGAGCAGTACTTC.

The chain combines TRBV28 with TRBJ1-5; the match to TRBD1 covers 10 bases. The germline V gene has CDR1 MDHEN and CDR2 SYDVKM. With 5 bases clipped from V and 4 bases from J, the junction kept 5 bases outside the gene matches. The CDR3 covers 15 residues. Written as DNA, the CDR3 is TGTGCCAGCAGTCCCGGGACAGGGGTGAATCAGCCCCAGCATTTT. Translating gives CASSPGTGVNQPQHF.

This clonotype was counted only a few times. V usage is TRBV4-1 and J usage is TRBJ2-2; unclear D gene. Germline assignment: CDR1 MGHRA and CDR2 YSYEKL. V was shortened by 6 bases and J by 5 bases, with 7 bases between the two germline ends. CDR3 length: 12 amino acids. CDR3 bases: TGCGCCAGCAGTTTAGGGACCGGGGAGCTGTTTTTT. Its protein product is CASSLGTGELFF.

This chain joins TRBV28 and TRBJ1-2; D might be TRBD1 (6 bases). The CDR3 sequence is 12 residues long. V gave up 5 bases and J gave up 7 bases, with 11 bases separating them. Looked up from germline, CDR1 is MDHEN and CDR2 is SYDVKM. As DNA, the CDR3 is TGTGCCAGCAGTCCAAGGGGGGTTGGCTACACCTTC. Translated: CASSPRGVGYTF.

V usage is TRBV4-2 and J usage is TRBJ2-3, with 9 positions matching TRBD2. The CDR3 covers 19 residues. J gave up 1 base and V 1 base, and 12 bases lay outside the gene matches. The germline V gene encodes CDR1 LGHNA and CDR2 YNFKEQ. The DNA for the CDR3 is TGTGCCAGCAGCCAAGCGTGGGTCAGGTCTAGCGGGGGCACAGATACGCAGTATTTT. This translates into CASSQAWVRSSGGTDTQYF.

This clonotype was counted between two and nine times. The V call is TRBV29-1, the J call TRBJ2-1; D is ambiguous. Germline V lookup: CDR1 SQVTM, CDR2 ANQGSEA. The CDR3 has 14 amino acids. Trimming took 2 bases from V and 1 from J, leaving 9 bases between them. CDR3 loop: CSVEIPLSYNEQFF. CDR3 nucleotides: TGCAGCGTTGAAATTCCCCTTTCCTACAATGAGCAGTTCTTC.